The 18 T cell receptor beta chains below all came from one sample that was sequenced in a study of T cell responses to AZD1222 COVID-19 vaccine. The assay was immunoSEQ multiplex PCR, and TCRdb's table has in-frame clones only and misses some. Here the sample spans over 130,000 clones, around 95% being singletons. Sample: peripheral blood, taken on day 0 of AZD1222 vaccination. These receptors were taken from an adult in good health.

The rearrangement uses TRBV7-6 and TRBJ2-5; D not resolved. The CDR3 covers 12 residues. The V end lost 2 bases, the J end lost 5 bases, and 6 bases lay between the germline ends. Germline CDR1 and CDR2: SGHVS and FNYEAQ. The CDR3 protein is CASSLSPETQYF. CDR3 nucleotides: TGTGCCAGCAGCTTATCCCCCGAGACCCAGTACTTC.

The genes are TRBV28 and TRBJ1-1; D call uncertain. The CDR3 is 14 amino acids. Germline V gene lookup returns CDR1 MDHEN and CDR2 SYDVKM. Trimming removed 3 bases at V and 1 base at J, with 9 bases between. CDR3 sequence reads: CASSLPPGNTEAFF. The CDR3 nucleotides read TGTGCCAGCAGTTTGCCTCCCGGGAACACTGAAGCTTTCTTT.

The CDR3 spells CASSPAQGARMELFF. In nucleotides, the CDR3 is TGTGCCAGCAGCCCAGCACAGGGGGCCCGAATGGAGCTGTTTTTT. V and J are TRBV7-9 and TRBJ2-2, with 9 bases identical to TRBD1. Germline assignment: CDR1 SEHNR and CDR2 FQNEAQ (reference sequence). V dropped 5 bases and J dropped 10; count of bases not matched to a gene: 11. This CDR3 has 15 residues.

The V gene is TRBV6-5, the J gene TRBJ1-5, with D tentatively TRBD1 (5 bases). Germline V lookup: CDR1 MNHEY, CDR2 SVGAGI. Trimming removed 2 bases at V and 7 bases at J, with 12 bases between. The length of the CDR3 is 14 residues. The CDR3 region is CASSYAGGYQPQHF. The CDR3 DNA reads as TGTGCCAGCAGTTACGCGGGGGGGTACCAGCCCCAGCATTTT.

J is TRBJ2-5 and V is TRBV18, with D perhaps matching TRBD2 (6 bases). V was pared by 2 bases and J by 4 bases, with 14 bases between. Germline V gene lookup returns CDR1 KGHSH and CDR2 LQKENI. The CDR3 extends over 15 amino acids. Here the CDR3 DNA reads TGTGCCAGCTCACCATCGGGGGTGGATTCAGAGACCCAGTACTTC. The encoded protein is CASSPSGVDSETQYF.

The chain employs TRBV29-1 and TRBJ2-1; no clear D. The CDR3 is 10 amino acids. Germline CDR1 SQVTM, CDR2 ANQGSEA. Between the trimmed V and J ends, which lost 4 bases and 6 bases, there was a span of 4 bases. The CDR3 region is CSVVFNEQFF. The CDR3 DNA reads TGCAGCGTTGTTTTCAATGAGCAGTTCTTC.

This chain links TRBV14 with TRBJ2-7, with a tentative D call TRBD1 (5 bases). Germline V CDR1 and CDR2: SGHDN, FVKESK. This CDR3 comprises 12 residues. Trimming removed 4 bases at V and 5 bases at J, with 9 bases between. The DNA for the CDR3 is TGTGCCAGCAGCCCGCAGGGCCACGAGCAGTACGTC. Amino acids: CASSPQGHEQYV.

J is TRBJ2-7 and V is TRBV15, with D maybe TRBD2 (5 bases). Germline assignment: CDR1 LNHNV and CDR2 YYDKDF (reference sequence). The CDR3 runs 15 residues. V was trimmed by 1 base and J by 0 bases, leaving 10 bases between them. The CDR3 spells CATSRGSAGSYEQYV. The CDR3 DNA follows: TGTGCCACCAGCAGAGGTAGCGCTGGCTCCTACGAGCAGTACGTC.

The rearrangement joins TRBV2 to TRBJ1-5, with TRBD1 matching over 9 bases. This CDR3 comprises 15 residues. CDR1 is SNHLY and CDR2 is FYNNEI in the germline V gene. V lost 4 bases, J lost 7 bases, and 8 bases stayed unmatched. CDR3: CASSVRTGAYQPQHF. Written as DNA, the CDR3 is TGTGCCAGCAGTGTCAGGACAGGGGCGTACCAGCCCCAGCATTTT.

The rearrangement links TRBV4-1 to TRBJ1-5; D possibly corresponds to TRBD1 (5 bases). Looked up from germline, CDR1 is MGHRA and CDR2 is YSYEKL. The V end lost 0 bases, the J end lost 6 bases, and 9 bases lay between the germline ends. CDR3 length: 14 amino acids. DNA for the CDR3: TGCGCCAGCAGCCAAGAACCAGGGTCTCAGCCCCAGCATTTT. Protein product: CASSQEPGSQPQHF.

This rearrangement joins TRBV28 to TRBJ1-5; D gene unclear. In germline, CDR1 is MDHEN, CDR2 SYDVKM. The V and J ends lost 6 bases and 3 bases respectively, with 12 bases between them. The CDR3 contains 14 residues. The DNA for the CDR3 is TGTGCCAGCAGAACCTACACTTCCAATCAGCCCCAGCATTTT. It specifies CASRTYTSNQPQHF.

The V call is TRBV18, the J call TRBJ2-2; weak D call: TRBD2 (6 bases). The CDR3 has 15 amino acids. Germline V CDR1 and CDR2: KGHSH, LQKENI. The germline V and J ends were trimmed by 3 bases and 6 bases, with 14 bases remaining between them. CDR3 loop: CASSPNSGTPGELFF. CDR3 DNA sequence: TGTGCCAGCTCACCTAATAGCGGAACCCCCGGGGAGCTGTTTTTT.

The chain carries TRBV19 and TRBJ1-5; D gene uncertain. Germline CDR1 is LNHDA and CDR2 is SQIVND (reference sequence). The CDR3 contains 15 residues. V was clipped by 3 bases and J by 7 bases, with 16 bases between them. The CDR3 loop is CASSMVPLLGQPQHF. CDR3 DNA sequence: TGTGCCAGTAGTATGGTCCCCCTACTAGGGCAGCCCCAGCATTTT.

This clone is a singleton in its sample. The J gene is TRBJ2-3, the V gene TRBV25-1; D is undetermined. This CDR3 is 10 amino acids long. Trimming took off 8 bases at V and 5 bases at J, with 5 bases between the two ends. Per the germline V gene, CDR1 is MGHDK and CDR2 is SYGVNS. In nucleotides, the CDR3 is TGTGCCAGCTGGCTAGATACGCAGTATTTT. Translating it yields CASWLDTQYF.

V is TRBV2 and J is TRBJ2-2, with D possibly matching TRBD2 (5 bases). V shed 0 bases and J shed 0 bases, with 8 bases lying between them. CDR3 length: 16 amino acids. Germline V lookup: CDR1 SNHLY, CDR2 FYNNEI. The CDR3 DNA follows: TGTGCCAGCAGTGAAGCCTCCGGGGCGAACACCGGGGAGCTGTTTTTT. Encoded protein: CASSEASGANTGELFF.

The V call is TRBV28, the J call TRBJ2-1, with 13 bases lining up with TRBD2. Germline V gives CDR1 MDHEN, CDR2 SYDVKM. Germline trimming cut 7 bases from V and 5 bases from J; bases unmatched to any gene: 5. CDR3 length equals 15 residues. DNA for the CDR3: TGTGCCAGCACCACTAGCGGGGGGGCCCACAATGAGCAGTTCTTC. Translating it yields CASTTSGGAHNEQFF. The full variable domain, completed using reference TRBV28 and TRBJ2-1, is DVKVTQSSRYLVKRTGEKVFLECVQDMDHENMFWYRQDPGLGLRLIYFSYDVKMKEKGDIPEGYSVSREKKERFSLILESASTNQTSMYLCASTTSGGAHNEQFFGPGTRLTVL.

A remark on this clone: Other DNA sequences in the sample encode the same CDR3. The chain carries TRBV12-3 or TRBV12-4 and TRBJ1-2; 9 nucleotides agree with TRBD1. V dropped 5 bases and J dropped 5; count of bases not matched to a gene: 3. The CDR3 totals 13 residues. The CDR3 region is CASSLGQGYGYTF. CDR3 sequence (DNA): TGTGCCAGCAGTCTTGGACAGGGGTATGGCTACACCTTC.

The chain joins TRBV5-1 to TRBJ1-1; 8 bases align to TRBD1. CDR1 is SGHRS, CDR2 YFSETQ, per germline. The CDR3 has 15 residues. Trimming at V came to 4 bases and at J to 1 base, leaving 6 bases not matched to a gene. DNA for the CDR3: TGCGCCAGCAGCCCGCGGACAGGGAGGAACACTGAAGCTTTCTTT. Translation: CASSPRTGRNTEAFF.